The rows below give T cell receptor beta chains drawn from one sample of a study of control samples from healthy donors and cancer patients. Only in-frame clones appear in the TCRdb table, and some are missing; sequencing was by immunoSEQ multiplex PCR. The sample holds about 160,000 clones, approximately 96% seen once. The sequencing input was blood. Every receptor here comes from a woman in her 30s in good health. The CDR3 runs from the conserved cysteine through the conserved F or W. Clone size appears in some rows only: once, few, many, or a class for an expanded clone.

J,size,V,length,CDR3
TRBJ1-6,-,TRBV9,17,CASSVTPDLEGASPLHF
TRBJ1-2,-,TRBV10-3,16,CAISDRPGQTAYGYTF
TRBJ1-2,-,TRBV9,15,CASSAGGGRNYGYTF
TRBJ2-2,-,TRBV7-9,15,CASSRQETNTGELFF
TRBJ2-7,-,TRBV12-3/TRBV12-4,13,CASSLVSGLGQYF
TRBJ1-4,-,TRBV20-1,13,CSASTGANEKLFF
TRBJ2-1,once,TRBV5-8,14,CASSLLRRLVEQFF
TRBJ1-1,-,TRBV7-2,14,CASSLGQPNTEAFF
TRBJ2-3,-,TRBV6-1,13,CASSEAYTDTQYF
TRBJ2-7,-,TRBV11-2,16,CASSPIGRDGDYEQYF
TRBJ2-1,-,TRBV7-3,14,CASSLAGDRNEQFF
TRBJ2-7,-,TRBV5-1,14,CASSLPGQHYEQYF
TRBJ2-7,-,TRBV11-1,15,CASSITSGVSYEQYF
TRBJ1-1,-,TRBV7-9,14,CASSKGRANTEAFF
TRBJ1-1,-,TRBV19,14,CASSKTNMVTEAFF
TRBJ2-5,-,TRBV9,15,CASSVAGGIQETQYF
TRBJ2-1,-,TRBV4-1,13,CASSQVLRDEQFF
TRBJ2-7,-,TRBV4-1,15,CASSQGTGKIYEQYF
TRBJ2-5,few,TRBV9,12,CASSRDTQTLYF
TRBJ2-5,-,TRBV3-1/TRBV3-2,19,CASSPLAPLATRLQETQYF
TRBJ2-2,-,TRBV21-1,20,CASSKGQYRDRVWNTGELFF
TRBJ1-2,-,TRBV27,13,CASSLAGHYGYTF
TRBJ1-5,-,TRBV10-3,14,CAISEQGANQPQHF
TRBJ1-1,-,TRBV4-1,16,CASSQDSGQGNTEAFF
TRBJ1-2,-,TRBV9,16,CASSVVRTGDQDGYTF
TRBJ1-2,-,TRBV6-1,14,CASSEQGRNYGYTF
TRBJ1-5,-,TRBV28,12,CASSSTPKAQHF
TRBJ2-7,-,TRBV7-2,15,CASSLVHRSSYEQYF
TRBJ2-4,-,TRBV29-1,14,CSVDAGGLEDIQYF
TRBJ1-2,-,TRBV11-2,15,CASRPTGKPNYGYTF
TRBJ1-4,-,TRBV6-5,14,CASSYEQGFEKLFF
TRBJ2-1,-,TRBV6-5,14,CASRPREYFHEQFF
TRBJ2-7,-,TRBV5-1,14,CASSLGGTFYEQYF
TRBJ2-5,-,TRBV19,14,CASSPLAGMETQYF
TRBJ2-5,-,TRBV4-1,16,CASSHPRPSGQETQYF
TRBJ1-5,-,TRBV2,19,CASSEPYHTQGRWNQPQHF
TRBJ2-4,-,TRBV28,15,CASSFGTLAKNIQYF
TRBJ2-1,-,TRBV5-4,15,CASSRLGATYNEQFF
TRBJ1-1,once,TRBV5-1,15,CASSLLAGANTEAFF
TRBJ1-1,-,TRBV12-3/TRBV12-4,13,CASSEGLNTEAFF
TRBJ2-2,-,TRBV7-3,12,CASSSGTGELFF
TRBJ1-1,-,TRBV6-4,14,CASSDTARNTEAFF
TRBJ2-1,-,TRBV9,19,CASSVEGAVGGGFNNEQFF
TRBJ2-3,-,TRBV6-2/TRBV6-3,16,CASGSSHRRGTDTQYF
TRBJ1-6,-,TRBV30,14,CAWRSWEHNSPLHF